This T cell receptor (beta chain) was sequenced for a study of cytomegalovirus exposure and HLA in healthy donors. Study findings and constraints: Later analysis identified a missense DCLRE1C variant that was linked to TCR beta V- and J-gene trimming. There were several of the most significant clusters that appeared linked to common viral pathogens in a later analysis. In a later analysis, across HLA loci, associated TCR counts were highest for DRB1, lowest for HLA-C. After further analysis at a later stage, 16,951 TCR beta sequences were associated with HLA alleles at 0.05 false discovery rate.

Germline CDR1 is GTSNPN and CDR2 is SVGIG (reference sequence). The CDR3 runs 12 residues. Deletions cut 3 bases from V and 0 bases from J, with 4 bases between. Details on this clone: Its antigen is still unknown.

Primers: 60 Vbeta forward and 13 Jbeta reverse. The table came from immunoSEQ multiplex PCR; TCRdb's copy has only in-frame clones and leaves some out. The sample lists under 150,000 clones, 80% occurring once. Sequencing was performed on PBMCs. This sequence originates from a male donor in good health and CMV-seropositive. The chain couples TRBV30 to TRBJ2-3; D gene unclear. CDR3 loop: CAWRESTDTQYF. The CDR3 nucleotides read TGTGCCTGGAGGGAGAGCACAGATACGCAGTATTTT.